A selection of T cell receptor beta chains follows, all from one sample in a study of T cell clones after liver transplantation. Clones were read by immunoSEQ multiplex PCR, and TCRdb kept only the in-frame ones, dropping some. The sample holds 93,000 or so clones, around 80% seen once. Sequencing used CD4+ T cells from blood, obtained approximately 43 months after liver transplant. These TCRs come from a human patient who received a liver transplant. The graft donor may have contributed some T cells. CDR3s include the opening cysteine and the closing phenylalanine or tryptophan. A D gene is named only where the DNA matches it firmly. Not all rows give a size; the values are once, few, many and, for expanded clones, a class.

J | size | V | D | DNA | CDR3
TRBJ1-2 | . | TRBV23-1 | TRBD1 | TGCGCCAGCAGTCAAACCCTGACAGGGGGTCATGGCTACACCTTC | CASSQTLTGGHGYTF
TRBJ2-7 | . | TRBV6-6 | . | TGTGCCAGCAGTTACCTCGGCGAGCGGAACGAGCAGTACTTC | CASSYLGERNEQYF
TRBJ2-1 | . | TRBV19 | TRBD2 | TGTGCCAGTAGTATAGAGGCGGGAGTTATGAATGAGCAGTTCTTC | CASSIEAGVMNEQFF
TRBJ2-1 | . | TRBV7-3 | . | TGTGCCAGCAGCTTGGGGCCCGGTAGCAGTGAGCAGTTCTTC | CASSLGPGSSEQFF
TRBJ2-7 | . | TRBV30 | . | TGTGCCTGGAGTAAACAAGGAGGCGAGCAGTACTTC | CAWSKQGGEQYF
TRBJ2-1 | . | TRBV6-6 | . | TGTGCCAGCAGCCCCCAAGGGTTAATTGAGCAGTTCTTC | CASSPQGLIEQFF
TRBJ2-1 | once | TRBV6-5 | . | TGTGCCAGCAAAGGCCCTGATGAGCAGTTCTTC | CASKGPDEQFF
TRBJ1-5 | . | TRBV27 | . | TGTGCCAGCAGTACGACGGAGGGGAACAGCAATCAGCCCCAGCATTTT | CASSTTEGNSNQPQHF
TRBJ1-5 | . | TRBV30 | . | TGTGCCTGGAGTGGCCCAGGTCCTAGCAATCAGCCCCAGCATTTT | CAWSGPGPSNQPQHF
TRBJ2-7 | . | TRBV6-1 | . | TGTGCCAGCAGTACGGAGGGGTACGAGCAGTACTTC | CASSTEGYEQYF
TRBJ2-7 | . | TRBV11-2 | TRBD1 | TGTGCCAGCAGCTCTGGACAGGGCTACGAGCAGTACTTC | CASSSGQGYEQYF
TRBJ2-2 | . | TRBV10-1 | . | TGCGCCAGCACTCGACAGCCGAACACCGGGGAGCTGTTTTTT | CASTRQPNTGELFF
TRBJ2-2 | . | TRBV7-3 | . | TGTGCCAGCAGCCCCCAGGGGGGGGGCACCGGGGAGCTGTTTTTT | CASSPQGGGTGELFF
TRBJ2-5 | . | TRBV29-1 | . | TGCAGCGTTAAAGGCGGGGCCGGAGAGACCCAGTACTTC | CSVKGGAGETQYF
TRBJ2-7 | . | TRBV2 | TRBD1 | TGTGCCAGCAGGGAGGACAGGGATTACGAGCAGTACTTC | CASREDRDYEQYF
TRBJ2-3 | . | TRBV6-1 | . | TGTGCCAGCAGTGAACGGAGGGGCACAGATACGCAGTATTTT | CASSERRGTDTQYF
TRBJ2-2 | . | TRBV27 | . | TGTGCCAGCAGTTTATGGGGTAGGAACACCGGGGAGCTGTTTTTT | CASSLWGRNTGELFF
TRBJ2-1 | . | TRBV28 | . | TGTGCCAGCAGGGATTACAATGAGCAGTTCTTC | CASRDYNEQFF
TRBJ2-3 | . | TRBV9 | . | TGTGCCAGCAGCGTAGGGTCGGTTTCAGATACGCAGTATTTT | CASSVGSVSDTQYF
TRBJ2-1 | . | TRBV29-1 | TRBD1 | TGCAGCGTCCGGCGGGACAGGTACAATGAGCAGTTCTTC | CSVRRDRYNEQFF
TRBJ2-1 | . | TRBV27 | . | TGTGCCAGCAGTAAGATGAGAGAGCAGTTCTTC | CASSKMREQFF
TRBJ1-4 | . | TRBV4-2 | TRBD1 | TGTGCCAGCAGCCAAGGGGACAGGGTAGTAGTGGGAGGTGAAAAACTGTTTTTT | CASSQGDRVVVGGEKLFF
TRBJ1-4 | . | TRBV27 | . | TGTGCCAGCAGTTTATCTACCCTCCGAGGACATGAAAAACTGTTTTTT | CASSLSTLRGHEKLFF
TRBJ1-1 | . | TRBV5-6 | . | TGTGCCAGCAGCCCCATCCGGACAGCTAAGAACACTGAAGCTTTCTTT | CASSPIRTAKNTEAFF
TRBJ2-7 | . | TRBV11-2 | . | TGTGCCAGCAGGGGTAGCTCCTACGAGCAGTACTTC | CASRGSSYEQYF
TRBJ2-7 | . | TRBV6-5 | . | TGTGCCAGCAGTTACTCGGCCGGTGCCTACGAGCAGTACTTC | CASSYSAGAYEQYF
TRBJ1-2 | . | TRBV14 | . | TGTGCCAGCAGCCAGCGACTCTATGGCTACACCTTC | CASSQRLYGYTF
TRBJ2-7 | . | TRBV29-1 | . | TGCAGCGTTGTAGGTTTGGCGGGGACCTACGAGCAGTACTTC | CSVVGLAGTYEQYF
TRBJ1-3 | . | TRBV11-3 | TRBD1 | TGTGCCAGCAGCCAATCAGGGGGCGGTGGAAACACCATATATTTT | CASSQSGGGGNTIYF
TRBJ2-7 | . | TRBV7-2 | . | TGTGCCAGCAGCTCCCAGACTCCTCTCGAGCAGTACTTC | CASSSQTPLEQYF
TRBJ1-1 | . | TRBV7-9 | . | TGTGCCAGCAGCTTAGGTCGGGAAACTGAAGCTTTCTTT | CASSLGRETEAFF
TRBJ2-1 | . | TRBV30 | . | TGTGCCTGGAGTGTAATAGGGGCCCATGAGCAGTTCTTC | CAWSVIGAHEQFF
TRBJ1-3 | . | TRBV18 | TRBD1 | TGTGCCAGCTCACAAACAGGGGGCCGAGGAAACACCATATATTTT | CASSQTGGRGNTIYF
TRBJ2-5 | . | TRBV30 | . | TGTGCCTGGGGCCAAGAGACCCAGTACTTC | CAWGQETQYF
TRBJ2-2 | . | TRBV19 | . | TGTGCCAGTCGAGGGCGTAGGAACACCGGGGAGCTGTTTTTT | CASRGRRNTGELFF
TRBJ2-3 | few | TRBV5-6 | . | TGTGCCAGCAGCGCCGGACTTGTAACTAGCACAGATACGCAGTATTTT | CASSAGLVTSTDTQYF
TRBJ2-5 | . | TRBV19 | . | TGTGCCAGGGGTGCTGGTGGGGAGACCCAGTACTTC | CARGAGGETQYF
TRBJ1-3 | . | TRBV7-9 | . | TGTGCCAGCAGCTTAGCGCCCTCTGGAAACACCATATATTTT | CASSLAPSGNTIYF
TRBJ2-4 | . | TRBV19 | TRBD1 | TGTGCCAGTAGTAACGGACAGGGGGGTTTAGTGAACATTCAGTACTTC | CASSNGQGGLVNIQYF
TRBJ2-7 | . | TRBV6-5 | TRBD1 | TGTGCCAGCAGACCCGACAGGGTCCGATCCTACGAGCAGTACTTC | CASRPDRVRSYEQYF